This TCR beta chain was sequenced for a study of T cell responses to AZD1222 COVID-19 vaccine. The CDR3 runs 13 residues. Trimming took 4 bases from V and 7 from J; bases not matched to a gene: 4. Germline assignment: CDR1 KGHSH and CDR2 LQKENI. Using immunoSEQ multiplex PCR, the repertoire was profiled, and TCRdb retains in-frame clones only, with some absent. The table shows over 150,000 clones, with around 90% occurring only once. The rearrangement uses TRBV18 and TRBJ1-2; 9 bases agree with TRBD1. The material was peripheral blood, obtained on day 0 of AZD1222 vaccination. The clonotype was recovered from an adult in good health. CDR3: CASSRDRESGYTF. The CDR3 bases are TGTGCCAGCTCACGGGACAGGGAATCTGGCTACACCTTC.